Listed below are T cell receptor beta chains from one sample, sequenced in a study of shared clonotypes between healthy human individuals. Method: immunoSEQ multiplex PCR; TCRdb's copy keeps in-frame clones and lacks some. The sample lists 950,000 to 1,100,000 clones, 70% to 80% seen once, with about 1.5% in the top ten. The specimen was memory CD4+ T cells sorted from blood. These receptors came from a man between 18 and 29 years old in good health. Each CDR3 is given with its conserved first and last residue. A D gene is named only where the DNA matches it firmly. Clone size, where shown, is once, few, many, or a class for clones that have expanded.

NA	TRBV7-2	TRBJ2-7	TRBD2	TGTGCCAGCAGCTTAGCCGGGACTAGCGGGAGCGGCGAGCAGTACTTC	CASSLAGTSGSGEQYF
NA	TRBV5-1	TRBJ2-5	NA	TGCGCCAGCAGTCGCTGGGGGGAGACCCAGTACTTC	CASSRWGETQYF
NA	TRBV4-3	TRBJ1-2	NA	TGCGCCAGCAGCCAAGAGGTCGGGGGATATGGCTACACCTTC	CASSQEVGGYGYTF
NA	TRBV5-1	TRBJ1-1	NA	TGCGCCAGCAGTCCTAGGGCGGGTCGACAGAACACTGAAGCTTTCTTT	CASSPRAGRQNTEAFF
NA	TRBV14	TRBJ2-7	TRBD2	TGTGCCAGCAGACCGGGACTAGCGGGAGAGGGCGAGCAGTACTTC	CASRPGLAGEGEQYF
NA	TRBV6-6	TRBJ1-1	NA	TGTGCCAGCAGTTACTCCCGACAGTATAGGACTGAAGCTTTCTTT	CASSYSRQYRTEAFF
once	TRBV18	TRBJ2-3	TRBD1	TGTGCCAGCTCACCGGGACAGGGGGCAACAGATACGCAGTATTTT	CASSPGQGATDTQYF
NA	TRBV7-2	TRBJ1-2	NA	TGTGCCAGCAGCTTAGTGGGGTCGGTTCGGGAGATCAACTATGGCTACACCTTC	CASSLVGSVREINYGYTF
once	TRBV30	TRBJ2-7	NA	TGTGCCTGGAGGGCCAGCTCCTACGAGCAGTACTTC	CAWRASSYEQYF
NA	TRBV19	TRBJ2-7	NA	TGTGCCAGTAGTATCGGCCGGGCTGCCCCCTACGAGCAGTACTTC	CASSIGRAAPYEQYF
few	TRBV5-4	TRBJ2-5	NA	TGTGCCAGCAGCCGGGATTTTCAAGAGACCCAGTACTTC	CASSRDFQETQYF
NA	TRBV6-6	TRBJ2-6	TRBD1	TGTGCCAGCAGTTCGGGGACAGCCTCTGGGGCCAACGTCCTGACTTTC	CASSSGTASGANVLTF
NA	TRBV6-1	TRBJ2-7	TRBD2	TGTGCCAGCAGACGGACTAGCGGGGGTTACGAGCAGTACTTC	CASRRTSGGYEQYF
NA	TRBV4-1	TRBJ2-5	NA	TGCGCCAGCAGCCAACCCACGGAGGGCACGAAGACCCAGTACTTC	CASSQPTEGTKTQYF
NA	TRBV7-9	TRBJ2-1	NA	TGTGCCAGCAGCACTCCCTACAATGAGCAGTTCTTC	CASSTPYNEQFF
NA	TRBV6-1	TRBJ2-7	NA	TGTGCCAGCAGGGAGACCCCGGTCCACGAGCAGTACTTC	CASRETPVHEQYF
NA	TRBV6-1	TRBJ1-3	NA	TGTGCCAGCAGTGGTACTAACAGGAACGTCGGAAACACCATATATTTT	CASSGTNRNVGNTIYF
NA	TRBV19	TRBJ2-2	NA	TGTGCCAGTAGTCCCTGGACCCCACCCGAGGGCGGGGAGCTGTTTTTT	CASSPWTPPEGGELFF
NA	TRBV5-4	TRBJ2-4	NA	TGTGCCAGCAGCTTTCCGAATACGGCAGGGCTGTACTTC	CASSFPNTAGLYF
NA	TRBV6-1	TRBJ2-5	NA	TGTGCCAGCAGTGAGGCATGGGGGGCCCGGGGGGAGACCCAGTACTTC	CASSEAWGARGETQYF
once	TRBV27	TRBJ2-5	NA	TGTGCCAGCAGACCGACTTATCAAGAGACCCAGTACTTC	CASRPTYQETQYF
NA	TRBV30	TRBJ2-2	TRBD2	TGTGCCTGGAGTAGGGGACTAGCGCGGGCCGGGGAGCTGTTTTTT	CAWSRGLARAGELFF
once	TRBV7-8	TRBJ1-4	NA	TGTGCCAGCAGCTTAGAGATCAGGAAGAATGAAAAACTGTTTTTT	CASSLEIRKNEKLFF
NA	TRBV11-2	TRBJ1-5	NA	TGTGCCAGCAGCCCGGGAAGAGGCAATCAGCCCCAGCATTTT	CASSPGRGNQPQHF
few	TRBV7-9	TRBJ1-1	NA	TGTGCCAGCAGCCTGAGGGCAAAACAGAACACTGAAGCTTTCTTT	CASSLRAKQNTEAFF
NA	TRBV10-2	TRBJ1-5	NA	TGCGCCAGCAGTGAGAGTGATCAGCCCCAGCATTTT	CASSESDQPQHF
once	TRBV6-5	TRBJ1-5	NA	TGTGCCAGCAGTCAACAGAGCAATCAGCCCCAGCATTTT	CASSQQSNQPQHF
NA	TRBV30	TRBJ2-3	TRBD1	TGTGCCTCACCCGAGCAGGGGGCGAGCACAGATACGCAGTATTTT	CASPEQGASTDTQYF
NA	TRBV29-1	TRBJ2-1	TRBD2	TGCAGCGTGAGGACTAGCGGGGGACAGTTCTTC	CSVRTSGGQFF
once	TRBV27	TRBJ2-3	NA	TGTGCCAGCAGTTTAGGAGTCAGAGGCACAGATACGCAGTATTTT	CASSLGVRGTDTQYF
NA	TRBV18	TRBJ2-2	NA	TGTGCCAGCTCACCAAAACGGACGGGGAACACCGGGGAGCTGTTTTTT	CASSPKRTGNTGELFF
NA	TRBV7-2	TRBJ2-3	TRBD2	TGTGCCAGCAGCCTTTATAGCGGGAGTCTGAGAGATACGCAGTATTTT	CASSLYSGSLRDTQYF
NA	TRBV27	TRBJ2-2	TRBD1	TGTGCCAGCAGTAAGGGACAGGGACGTGGGGAGCTGTTTTTT	CASSKGQGRGELFF
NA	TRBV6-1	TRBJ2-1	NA	TGTGCCAGCAGTGAAAGATTTAGCGGTTCCGCGGGGTCCAATGAGCAGTTCTTC	CASSERFSGSAGSNEQFF
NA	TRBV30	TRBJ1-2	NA	TGTGCCTGGAGTGTCGGACCACATAACTATGGCTACACCTTC	CAWSVGPHNYGYTF
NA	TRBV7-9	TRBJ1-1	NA	TGTGCCAGCAGCGCGTACAGGGACTACACTGAAGCTTTCTTT	CASSAYRDYTEAFF